The 12 T cell receptor beta chains presented below share a single source sample, sequenced in a study of cytomegalovirus exposure and HLA in healthy donors. A multiplex PCR was run with 60 Vbeta primers and 13 Jbeta primers. Profiling relied on immunoSEQ multiplex PCR, and the TCRdb table lists in-frame clones only, not all of them. Of about 140,000 clones in the sample, approximately 8.9% are singletons; the top ten hold roughly 6.4%. Material for sequencing was PBMCs. The source of these receptors is a woman aged 40 to 50 in good health and CMV-seropositive.

This clone was detected only a few times. This sequence joins TRBV5-6 and TRBJ1-4; 7 bases fit TRBD1. Trimming at V came to 2 bases and at J to 8 bases, leaving 6 bases not matched to a gene. The germline V gene has CDR1 SGHDT and CDR2 YYEEEE. This CDR3 contains 14 residues. CDR3 residues: CASSFGGGREKLFF. CDR3 DNA: TGTGCCAGCAGCTTCGGAGGGGGCAGGGAAAAACTGTTTTTT.

This clone was seen only a few times. The rearrangement links TRBV5-6 to TRBJ1-1; 10 bases align to TRBD1. The germline V gene encodes CDR1 SGHDT and CDR2 YYEEEE. Losses at the gene ends were 3 bases for V and 3 bases for J; bases not matched to a gene: 8. This CDR3 is built from 16 residues. The CDR3 region is CASSSDRGLFDTEAFF. The CDR3 region has the DNA TGTGCCAGCAGCTCCGACAGGGGGCTTTTCGACACTGAAGCTTTCTTT.

The chain has TRBV4-1 and TRBJ1-1; 8 bases align to TRBD1. The V and J ends lost 0 bases and 4 bases, in that order; junction bases with no gene match: 7. Germline CDR1 is MGHRA and CDR2 is YSYEKL. The CDR3 contains 16 residues. CDR3 sequence reads: CASSQEKTGVSTEAFF. CDR3 DNA sequence: TGCGCCAGCAGCCAAGAGAAGACAGGGGTCAGCACTGAAGCTTTCTTT.

The V call is TRBV11-2, the J call TRBJ2-2, with 7 nucleotides matching TRBD1. Germline V gives CDR1 SGHAT, CDR2 FQNNGV. The ends lost 7 bases at V and 5 bases at J; junction bases unmatched: 10. CDR3 length: 15 amino acids. The CDR3 DNA follows: TGTGCCAGCAACCGGGACAGTTGGAAAACCGGGGAGCTGTTTTTT. Translating gives CASNRDSWKTGELFF.

The chain recombines TRBV18 with TRBJ1-5, with 7 bases identical to TRBD1. Germline V gene sequence: CDR1 KGHSH, CDR2 LQKENI. The ends lost 6 bases at V and 3 bases at J; junction bases unmatched: 5. CDR3 length equals 14 residues. In DNA form, the CDR3 reads TGTGCCAGCTCCCTCACAGGGGTCAATCAGCCCCAGCATTTT. Translating it yields CASSLTGVNQPQHF.

This clone was observed a few times. The V call is TRBV28, the J call TRBJ2-1, with 9 bases aligning to TRBD2. The CDR3 is made up of 14 amino acids. The junction had 9 bases not matched to a gene; V was cut back by 8 bases and J by 7 bases. Per germline, CDR1 MDHEN and CDR2 SYDVKM. The CDR3 protein is CASLRASGVNEQFF. DNA for the CDR3: TGTGCCAGCCTGAGGGCTAGCGGGGTAAATGAGCAGTTCTTC. The full variable domain, its missing parts supplied by reference TRBV28 and TRBJ2-1, is DVKVTQSSRYLVKRTGEKVFLECVQDMDHENMFWYRQDPGLGLRLIYFSYDVKMKEKGDIPEGYSVSREKKERFSLILESASTNQTSMYLCASLRASGVNEQFFGPGTRLTVL.

The J gene is TRBJ1-1, the V gene TRBV7-9; D gene ambiguous. CDR3 length: 14 amino acids. The ends were cut back, 1 base at V and 5 bases at J, with 11 bases in the middle. CDR1 and CDR2 from the germline V gene are SEHNR and FQNEAQ (reference sequence). The CDR3 DNA sequence: TGTGCCAGCAGCTTAGAGACCTCGACTACTGAAGCTTTCTTT. Translating gives CASSLETSTTEAFF.

The V gene is TRBV7-9, the J gene TRBJ2-7; no definite D call. Per the germline V gene, CDR1 is SEHNR and CDR2 is FQNEAQ (reference sequence). CDR3 size: 14 residues. The V and J ends lost 1 base and 2 bases respectively, with 9 bases between them. CDR3 amino acids: CASSLDPPTYEQYF. CDR3 DNA sequence: TGTGCCAGCAGCTTAGACCCACCTACCTACGAGCAGTACTTC.

The chain is built from TRBV7-8 and TRBJ2-7; D is perhaps TRBD1 (6 bases). Deletions cut 1 base from V and 2 bases from J, with 15 bases between. Germline-derived CDR1 and CDR2 are SGHVS and FQNEAQ. This CDR3 has 16 amino acids. The CDR3 region has the DNA TGTGCCAGCAGCTTAGAGGCAGGGGCCAGACCCTACGAGCAGTACTTC. Amino acids: CASSLEAGARPYEQYF.

This clone was seen a few times. The chain has TRBV5-4 and TRBJ1-2; D may be TRBD1 (6 bases). Germline lookup yields CDR1 SGHNT and CDR2 YYREEE (reference sequence). Trimming stripped 0 bases from V and 12 bases from J, with 18 bases between. The CDR3 has 14 residues. CDR3 nucleotide sequence: TGTGCCAGCAGCTTGGAACAGGGCCGTTCAGTCCACACCTTC. This encodes CASSLEQGRSVHTF.

V usage is TRBV9 and J usage is TRBJ2-7, with D perhaps TRBD2 (6 bases). V lost 3 bases, J lost 6 bases, and 16 bases lay in between. Per germline, CDR1 SGDLS and CDR2 YYNGEE. The length of the CDR3 is 14 residues. The CDR3 spells CASSAEVREGEQYF. CDR3 nucleotide sequence: TGTGCCAGCAGCGCGGAGGTGCGGGAAGGCGAGCAGTACTTC.

This clone was observed a handful of times. V usage is TRBV19 and J usage is TRBJ2-3, with TRBD2 identical over 10 bases. Per germline, CDR1 LNHDA and CDR2 SQIVND (reference sequence). This CDR3 is built from 16 residues. V shed 3 bases and J 4 bases; nucleotides not matched to a gene: 7. The CDR3 sequence: CASSISSGGAADTQYF. The DNA of the CDR3 is TGTGCCAGTAGTATCTCGAGCGGGGGGGCCGCAGATACGCAGTATTTT.